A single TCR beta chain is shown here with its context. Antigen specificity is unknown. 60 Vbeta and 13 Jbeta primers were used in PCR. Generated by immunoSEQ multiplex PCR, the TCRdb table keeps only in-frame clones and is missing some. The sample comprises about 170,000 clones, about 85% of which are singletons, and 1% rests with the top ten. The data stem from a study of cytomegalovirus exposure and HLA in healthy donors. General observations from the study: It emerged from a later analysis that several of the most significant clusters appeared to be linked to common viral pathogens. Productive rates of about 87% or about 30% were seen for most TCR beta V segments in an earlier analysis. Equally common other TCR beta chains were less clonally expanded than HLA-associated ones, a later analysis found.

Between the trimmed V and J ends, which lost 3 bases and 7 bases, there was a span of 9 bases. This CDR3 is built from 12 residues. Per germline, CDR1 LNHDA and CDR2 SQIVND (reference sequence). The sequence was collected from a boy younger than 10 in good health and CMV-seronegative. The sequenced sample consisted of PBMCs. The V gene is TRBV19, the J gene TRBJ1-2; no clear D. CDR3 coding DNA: TGTGCCAGTAGTATCGAGGGTTGTGGCTACACCTTC. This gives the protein CASSIEGCGYTF.